These 21 T cell receptor beta chains were sequenced from one sample in a study of blood T cell repertoires in COVID-19. The repertoire was sequenced with immunoSEQ multiplex PCR; TCRdb's copy has only in-frame clones and lacks some. The data hold approximately 110,000 clones, with approximately 85% observed a single time. The sequencing input was peripheral blood. The receptors were sampled from a human donor in a cohort sampled during active COVID-19.

This clone showed up just a few times. The gene calls are TRBV7-9 and TRBJ2-7, with 7 bases matching TRBD1. Germline V gives CDR1 SEHNR, CDR2 FQNEAQ (reference sequence). This CDR3 region has 17 residues. With 5 bases clipped from V and 4 bases from J, the junction kept 17 bases outside the gene matches. CDR3 sequence reads: CASSNRQGPLGAYEQYF. For the CDR3, the DNA is TGTGCCAGCAGCAACCGACAGGGACCCTTGGGGGCATACGAGCAGTACTTC.

The DNA for the CDR3 is TGTGCCAGTAGTATAGCCCTACTAGCGGGAGCCGAGCAGTACTTC. Protein product: CASSIALLAGAEQYF. The chain employs TRBV19 and TRBJ2-7; 11 bases fit TRBD2. V lost 1 base, J lost 6 bases, and 5 bases stayed unmatched. Germline-derived CDR1 and CDR2 are LNHDA and SQIVND (reference sequence). This CDR3 is 15 amino acids long. The full variable domain, completed using reference TRBV19 and TRBJ2-7, is DGGITQSPKYLFRKEGQNVTLSCEQNLNHDAMYWYRQDPGQGLRLIYYSQIVNDFQKGDIAEGYSVSREKKESFPLTVTSAQKNPTAFYLCASSIALLAGAEQYFGPGTRLTVT.

This chain connects TRBV3-1 (or the pseudogene TRBV3-2) to TRBJ2-2, with D unclear. This CDR3 comprises 15 residues. Germline V gene sequence: CDR1 LGHDT, CDR2 YNNKEL (reference sequence). The V end lost 4 bases, the J end lost 5 bases, and 14 bases lay between the germline ends. The CDR3 coding sequence is TGTGCCAGCAGCCGCCCCCGGGTTACTACCGGGGAGCTGTTTTTT. Translation gives CASSRPRVTTGELFF.

As DNA, the CDR3 is TGTGCCACCAGGGACAGGGGAAGCACTGAAGCTTTCTTT. Its protein product is CATRDRGSTEAFF. The rearrangement uses TRBV24-1 and TRBJ1-1; 9 nucleotides match TRBD1. The CDR3 has 13 residues. V lost 7 bases, J lost 4 bases, and 3 bases stayed unmatched. CDR1 KGHDR and CDR2 SFDVKD come from the germline V gene.

This clone was counted between two and nine times. The chain is built from TRBV3-1 (or the pseudogene TRBV3-2) and TRBJ1-3; D is uncertain. Trimming removed 1 base from V and 5 bases from J, with 18 bases in between. CDR1 and CDR2 (germline): LGHDT, YNNKEL (reference sequence). The CDR3 loop spans 17 amino acids. This chain's CDR3 is CASSQVGWQASRNTIYF. The CDR3 DNA sequence: TGTGCCAGCAGCCAAGTCGGTTGGCAGGCGAGTAGAAACACCATATATTTT.

The sample holds one count of this clone. The chain couples TRBV7-9 to TRBJ1-2, with 7 bases aligning to TRBD1. CDR3 length: 14 residues. The V segment lost 3 bases and the J segment 3 bases; nucleotides outside the gene matches: 4. The V gene's germline CDR1 is SEHNR and CDR2 FQNEAQ (reference sequence). CDR3 DNA sequence: TGTGCCAGCAGCTTGGACGGGACAGACTATGGCTACACCTTC. The encoded protein is CASSLDGTDYGYTF.

This chain uses TRBV6-5 with TRBJ2-5; D is perhaps TRBD2 (6 bases). CDR3 length: 13 amino acids. Looked up from germline, CDR1 is MNHEY and CDR2 is SVGAGI. The V and J ends lost 2 bases and 4 bases respectively, with 8 bases between them. CDR3 amino acids: CASSYRGGETQYF. CDR3 in DNA: TGTGCCAGCAGTTACCGGGGAGGAGAGACCCAGTACTTC.

A note on this clone: The junction differs from germline at one of its ends, possibly a read error. The chain employs TRBV7-7 and TRBJ2-1; weak D call: TRBD1 (7 bases). The CDR3 runs 18 residues. In germline, CDR1 is SSHAT, CDR2 FNYEAQ (reference sequence). The chain's CDR3 is CASSFKQGSLAEYNEQFF. The CDR3 DNA is TGTGCTAGCAGCTTCAAACAGGGGAGTTTAGCGGAATACAATGAGCAGTTCTTC.

The V and J genes are TRBV10-1 and TRBJ1-6; D not certain. V was clipped by 5 bases and J by 4 bases, with 6 bases between them. Germline V gives CDR1 WNHNN, CDR2 SYGVQD (reference sequence). This CDR3 region has 13 residues. CDR3 sequence reads: CASSLSYNSPLHF. For the CDR3, the DNA is TGCGCCAGCAGTCTCAGTTATAATTCACCCCTCCACTTT.

V is TRBV5-4 and J is TRBJ1-6; 8 bases are a match to TRBD1. The CDR3 length is 16 residues. CDR1 and CDR2 from the germline V gene are SGHNT and YYREEE (reference sequence). V lost 4 bases to trimming and J lost 5 bases; unmatched junction nucleotides: 8. The CDR3 sequence: CASSVWTGLDNSPLHF. The CDR3, as DNA: TGTGCCAGCAGCGTTTGGACAGGGCTAGATAATTCACCCCTCCACTTT. The variable domain in full, completed from reference TRBV5-4 and TRBJ1-6, reads ETGVTQSPTHLIKTRGQQVTLRCSSQSGHNTVSWYQQALGQGPQFIFQYYREEENGRGNFPPRFSGLQFPNYSSELNVNALELDDSALYLCASSVWTGLDNSPLHFGNGTRLTVT.

The chain links TRBV5-1 to TRBJ2-7; 8 bases align to TRBD2. This CDR3 region has 15 residues. The germline CDR1 and CDR2 sequences are SGHRS and YFSETQ. Trimming at V came to 2 bases and at J to 1 base, leaving 5 bases not matched to a gene. The CDR3 here is CASSLAGVESYEQYF. CDR3 DNA sequence: TGCGCCAGCAGCTTAGCGGGAGTCGAGTCCTACGAGCAGTACTTC.

The V call is TRBV2, the J call TRBJ2-5; 9 nucleotides line up with TRBD2. With V trimmed by 8 bases and J by 2 bases, 9 bases remained unmatched. CDR3 length: 15 amino acids. Looked up from germline, CDR1 is SNHLY and CDR2 is FYNNEI. CDR3 bases: TGTGCCAGCTCGTTTTGGACTAGCGAGCAAGAGACCCAGTACTTC. Amino acid sequence: CASSFWTSEQETQYF.

This sequence joins TRBV9 and TRBJ2-1, with D possibly being TRBD2 (5 bases). The CDR3 length is 15 residues. Trimming cost V 0 bases and J 1 base, with 8 bases left between them. Per germline, CDR1 SGDLS and CDR2 YYNGEE. The CDR3 region has the DNA TGTGCCAGCAGCGTAGACCTAGCTTCCTACAATGAGCAGTTCTTC. Its protein product is CASSVDLASYNEQFF.

The chain has TRBV27 and TRBJ1-5; 8 positions match TRBD1. The CDR3 has 13 amino acids. Germline V lookup: CDR1 MNHEY, CDR2 SMNVEV (reference sequence). The trim removed 3 bases at V and 7 bases at J, leaving 2 bases unmatched. The CDR3 sequence is CASSFDRGQPQHF. Written as DNA, the CDR3 is TGTGCCAGCAGTTTTGACAGGGGCCAGCCCCAGCATTTT.

The gene calls are TRBV3-1 (or the pseudogene TRBV3-2) and TRBJ2-5; maybe TRBD2 (6 bases). The CDR3 runs to 15 residues. Trimming took 0 bases from V and 7 from J, leaving 15 bases between them. Per the germline V gene, CDR1 is LGHDT and CDR2 is YNNKEL (reference sequence). CDR3 amino acids: CASSQDAGPEGTQYF. As DNA, the CDR3 is TGTGCCAGCAGCCAAGATGCGGGCCCGGAGGGGACCCAGTACTTC.

V gene TRBV18 combines with J gene TRBJ2-3; 7 bases are a match to TRBD1. Germline V gene lookup returns CDR1 KGHSH and CDR2 LQKENI. The ends lost 2 bases at V and 0 bases at J; junction bases unmatched: 5. This CDR3 spans 16 amino acids. The CDR3 DNA follows: TGTGCCAGCTCACCAGGACAGGACCCTAGCACAGATACGCAGTATTTT. It codes for CASSPGQDPSTDTQYF.

The chain is built from TRBV19 and TRBJ2-1, with 8 bases matching TRBD1. Trimming cost V 7 bases and J 2 bases; bases outside gene matches: 7. The length of the CDR3 is 15 residues. Germline loops: CDR1 LNHDA, CDR2 SQIVND (reference sequence). The DNA of the CDR3 is TGTGCCAGTAATCCGGGACAGGAGGCCTACAATGAGCAGTTCTTC. It translates to CASNPGQEAYNEQFF.

J is TRBJ2-4 and V is TRBV7-2; TRBD2 might be the D (5 bases). Per germline, CDR1 SGHTA and CDR2 FQGNSA. This CDR3 comprises 15 residues. V was clipped by 1 base and J by 3 bases, with 10 bases between them. The CDR3 loop is CASSLVGALKNIQYF. DNA for the CDR3: TGTGCCAGCAGCTTAGTGGGAGCCCTCAAAAACATTCAGTACTTC.

The rearrangement links TRBV7-9 to TRBJ1-2; TRBD1 aligns across 9 bases. The CDR3 contains 15 residues. V trimming: 5 bases; J trimming: 4 bases; junction bases outside the gene matches: 8. The germline V gene has CDR1 SEHNR and CDR2 FQNEAQ (reference sequence). DNA of the CDR3: TGTGCCAGCAGCACTCACAGGGGGCGCGGCTATGGCTACACCTTC. Its translation is CASSTHRGRGYGYTF.

This rearrangement joins TRBV18 to TRBJ2-7; 7 bases match TRBD1. This CDR3 comprises 16 residues. V gave up 2 bases and J gave up 3 bases; unmatched junction bases: 10. Germline loops: CDR1 KGHSH, CDR2 LQKENI. The chain's CDR3 is CASSPAYGQVGYEQYF. DNA for the CDR3: TGTGCCAGCTCACCAGCGTATGGACAGGTCGGCTACGAGCAGTACTTC.

CDR3 region: CASSSQEGFYEQYF. The CDR3 nucleotides read TGTGCCAGCAGTTCCCAGGAGGGTTTTTACGAGCAGTACTTC. The chain has TRBV28 and TRBJ2-7; a possible D gene is TRBD2 (6 bases). The V gene's germline CDR1 is MDHEN and CDR2 SYDVKM. The CDR3 contains 14 residues. V was clipped by 4 bases and J by 4 bases, with 14 bases between them.